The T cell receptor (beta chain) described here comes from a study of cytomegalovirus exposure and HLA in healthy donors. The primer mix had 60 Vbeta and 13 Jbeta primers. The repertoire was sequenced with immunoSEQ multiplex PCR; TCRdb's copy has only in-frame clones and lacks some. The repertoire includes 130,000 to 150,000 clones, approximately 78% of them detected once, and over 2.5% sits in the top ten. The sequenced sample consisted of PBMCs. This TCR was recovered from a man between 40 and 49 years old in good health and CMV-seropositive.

In DNA, the CDR3 is TGCAGTGCTAGTTTCCCTCCCGAGCAGTACTTC. Amino acids: CSASFPPEQYF. The V call is TRBV20-1, the J call TRBJ2-5; D is undetermined. The DNA matches TRBJ2-7 better at its end, which makes the J call doubtful. CDR1 DFQATT and CDR2 SNEGSKA come from the germline V gene (reference sequence). The length of the CDR3 is 11 residues.